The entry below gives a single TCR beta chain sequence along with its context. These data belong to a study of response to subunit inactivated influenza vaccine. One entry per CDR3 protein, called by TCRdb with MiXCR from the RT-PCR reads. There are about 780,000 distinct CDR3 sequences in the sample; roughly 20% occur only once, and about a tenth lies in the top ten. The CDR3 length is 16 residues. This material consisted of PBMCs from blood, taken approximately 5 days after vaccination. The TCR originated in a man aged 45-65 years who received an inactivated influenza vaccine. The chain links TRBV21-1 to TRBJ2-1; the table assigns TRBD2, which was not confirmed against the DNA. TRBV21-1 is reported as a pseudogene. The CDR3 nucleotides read TGTGCCAGCAGCAAAGTGGTGTCTAGCGGACTACACGGGCAGTTCTTC. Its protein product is CASSKVVSSGLHGQFF.